This TCR beta chain was observed in a study of shared clonotypes between healthy human individuals. Study results and caveats: Among donors, sharing of clonotypes was expected to be affected by sequencing depth.

Repertoires were generated with immunoSEQ multiplex PCR, while TCRdb's copy carries only in-frame clones and drops some. Found here are roughly 1,500,000 clones, 95% to 99% of them singletons; the top ten hold approximately 0.44%. CDR3 length: 12 amino acids. V was pared by 3 bases and J by 4 bases, with 2 bases of the junction left unmatched. Per germline, CDR1 SQVTM and CDR2 ANQGSEA. Of note for this clone: The target antigen is unknown.

The chain combines TRBV29-1 with TRBJ1-2; TRBD1 matches 7 bases. This sequence was found in a man younger than 45 in good health. The sample comprised naive CD4+ T cells sorted from blood. Subset in this sample: CD45RA+ positively selected. DNA for the CDR3: TGCAGCGTTGAGAAGGGGGCCTATGGCTACACCTTC. Encoded protein: CSVEKGAYGYTF. Supplemented by reference TRBV29-1 and TRBJ1-2, the full variable domain reads SAVISQKPSRDICQRGTSLTIQCQVDSQVTMMFWYRQQPGQSLTLIATANQGSEATYESGFVIDKFPISRPNLTFSTLTVSNMSPEDSSIYLCSVEKGAYGYTFGSGTRLTVV.